This T cell receptor (beta chain) was captured in a study of healthy donors' naive CD4 and CD8 T cells (dated by TCRdb to between 2015 and 2017). For the study in its entirety: Donors were selected to cover three age groups (20-25, 40-50 and 60-70 years, several each), with a mean age of roughly 47, and half of the donors were female. To check how TCR variation relates to lineage commitment, the researchers sequenced rearranged TCR alpha and beta chains taken from naive CD4+ and CD8+ T cells. For TCR alpha, a new primer set was designed to cover all functional IMGT alpha gene variants, and the remainder of the protocol was kept the same as the beta-chain workflow. Donors were HLA-typed by sequencing at HLA-A, -B, -C, -DRB1, -DQB1 and -DPB1 using the SBTexcellerator protocol, an ABI3130xl analyzer and SBTengine software. Peripheral blood mononuclear cells were obtained from approximately 17 unrelated, healthy individuals.

As to this clonotype: This receptor's antigen is unknown. Base qualities are not at hand, and no much larger clone is one base apart.

What the research found in general, with its limitations: Possible repertoire bias from homeostatic proliferation of naive T cells was not directly addressed. Because alpha and beta chains were sequenced in bulk and could not be paired, the effects of the two chains in combination were not assessed. V genes, J genes and CDR3 charge together appeared to explain around an eighth of CD4/CD8 propensity variance, in a largely additive manner. Bias between naive CD4+ and CD8+ cells was reportedly observed for most V and J gene segments, consistently across donors and independently of HLA genotype. In both chains, CD4+ lineage was linked to a positively charged CDR3, whereas CD8+ lineage was linked to a negatively charged CDR3.

Cells with a CD4+CD8-CD45RO-CD45RA+ profile were isolated by FACS and defined as naive CD4+ T cells, and those with a CD8+CD4-CD45RA+CD27bright profile were defined as naive CD8+ T cells. Sorting used antibodies against CD4 (RPA-T4), CD8 (SK1), CD27 (O323), CD45RA (HI100) and CD45RO (UCHL1). Sequencer: 454 GS FLX Titanium. A previously published linear amplification protocol was used to construct TCR libraries from about 500 ng of total RNA. The Roche/454 Genome Sequencer with Titanium chemistry was used for sequencing. The authors' analysis ran thus. From 5 of the healthy donors, under 80,000 rearranged TCR alpha transcripts were sequenced. Duplicate transcripts were removed, and unique TCR clonotypes were defined by the CDR3 junction according to IMGT nomenclature. Logistic regression in R 2.13.0 modeled CD4 versus CD8 status as a function of V and J genes, with adjustment for donor effects and Bonferroni correction for multiple testing. TCRdb reprocessing: public reads trimmed at Q25 with fastp, clones called with MiXCR, in-frame beta chains kept. Rows with one shared CDR3 protein collapse into an entry with the most common genes and DNA. The V and J calls shown here were made by TCRdb, not taken from the authors' results. This sample comprises some 190,000 distinct CDR3 sequences, under 85% of them detected only once. The biggest ten clones account for about 2.1% of the sample.

Input material: naive CD4+ and CD8+ T cells sorted from blood, pooled from several donors. The cell subset or site label corresponds to: FACS-sorted naive CD4+ (CD45RO-CD45RA+) and naive CD8+ (CD45RA+CD27bright) T cells. This receptor was obtained from a pool of human donors in good health; the sample pools cells from several healthy donors.

Here is the DNA: TGCAGCGTTCATGAATGGGAATCGGGCTCTGGAAACACCATATATTTT. The encoded protein is CSVHEWESGSGNTIYF. The chain uses TRBV29-1 and TRBJ1-3; too little of a D gene remains to name it. CDR1 SQVTM and CDR2 ANQGSEA were looked up in the germline V gene. Spanning cysteine to phenylalanine, the CDR3 consists of 16 amino acids. The DNA shown is the 48-base CDR3, in frame from base 1. The germline ends are 17 bases apart after V is trimmed by 5 bases and J by 0 bases.